One and the same sample provided the 14 T cell receptor beta chains below, sequenced in a study of blood T cell repertoires in COVID-19 (dated by TCRdb to the early 2020s). Library generation was performed with the immunoSEQ multiplex PCR assay. In its TCRdb copy, this immuneACCESS table keeps in-frame sequences only and misses some clones. Where compared with another copy, unresolved V genes explain less than half of these, and the others have no known cause. The sample yields 60,000 to 70,000 clones; about nine tenths were counted once. The ten largest make up roughly 4.4% of the sample. Sequenced sample: peripheral blood. The receptors here all came from a man aged 50-60 years with active COVID-19.

The rearrangement uses TRBV5-4 and TRBJ2-1; 15 positions agree with TRBD2. The CDR3 spans 15 residues. The germline gives CDR1 SGHNT, CDR2 YYREEE (reference sequence). Trimming at V came to 1 base and at J to 12 bases, leaving 5 bases not matched to a gene. The CDR3 DNA follows: TGTGCCAGCAGCTTGAGGACTAGCGGGGGGGCTGGGCAGTTCTTC. Protein product: CASSLRTSGGAGQFF.

The CDR3 protein is CASSNIMTGEETQYF. In DNA, the CDR3 is TGCGCCAGCAGCAATATAATGACAGGAGAAGAGACCCAGTACTTC. The chain recombines TRBV5-1 with TRBJ2-5; D may be TRBD1 (6 bases). Trimming removed 4 bases at V and 3 bases at J, with 16 bases between. Germline-derived CDR1 and CDR2 are SGHRS and YFSETQ. The CDR3 spans 15 residues.

The chain is built from TRBV7-2 and TRBJ1-1; D is possibly TRBD1 (5 bases). The germline gives CDR1 SGHTA, CDR2 FQGNSA. This CDR3 contains 14 residues. Trimming left V 7 bases short and J 0 bases short, with 12 bases between. CDR3 sequence: CASTPGQLNTEAFF. The CDR3 DNA follows: TGTGCCAGCACCCCAGGGCAGTTGAACACTGAAGCTTTCTTT.

CDR3 sequence reads: CASSSGTGELFF. CDR3 sequence (DNA): TGTGCCAGCAGCTCGGGGACCGGGGAGCTGTTTTTT. The gene calls are TRBV7-3 and TRBJ2-2, with D perhaps TRBD2 (5 bases). Germline CDR1 SGHTA, CDR2 FQGTGA. V lost 4 bases, J lost 5 bases, and 5 bases lay in between. The CDR3 has 12 residues.

The chain joins TRBV4-1 to TRBJ2-1; no definite D call. CDR1 and CDR2 from the germline V gene are MGHRA and YSYEKL. The CDR3 is 15 residues long. V was cut by 1 base and J by 0 bases, with 7 bases left in between. In nucleotides, the CDR3 is TGCGCCAGCAGCCAAGCACTAAGCTCCTACAATGAGCAGTTCTTC. Translated: CASSQALSSYNEQFF.

The rearrangement uses TRBV18 and TRBJ2-3; D uncertain. Germline V gene data show CDR1 as KGHSH and CDR2 as LQKENI. This CDR3 comprises 13 residues. The V gene lost 6 bases and the J gene lost 1 base, with 8 bases spanning the gap. The CDR3 sequence is CASSRSGTDTQYF. CDR3 coding DNA: TGTGCCAGCTCCCGCAGTGGCACAGATACGCAGTATTTT.

In this sample, this clone turned up once. This chain links TRBV20-1 with TRBJ1-5; D not resolved. Germline V gene lookup returns CDR1 DFQATT and CDR2 SNEGSKA (reference sequence). V shed 3 bases and J shed 0 bases, with 12 bases lying between them. CDR3 length: 15 amino acids. CDR3 coding DNA: TGCAGTGCTAGTTTGGGTGGAGGTAGCAATCAGCCCCAGCATTTT. It specifies CSASLGGGSNQPQHF.

The rearrangement links TRBV3-1 (or the pseudogene TRBV3-2) to TRBJ2-7, with D perhaps TRBD1 (6 bases). V lost 3 bases and J lost 7, with 16 bases in between. This CDR3 contains 14 residues. Germline V gives CDR1 LGHDT, CDR2 YNNKEL (reference sequence). The CDR3 DNA is TGTGCCAGCAGCCAGCATCACAGGGCCGGGGAGCAGTACTTC. Its protein is CASSQHHRAGEQYF.

The chain carries TRBV5-5 and TRBJ1-2; weak D call: TRBD1 (5 bases). V gave up 0 bases and J gave up 5 bases, with 14 bases separating them. Germline CDR1 SGHKS, CDR2 YYEKEE (reference sequence). This CDR3 spans 15 amino acids. The CDR3 loop is CASSLGDSVNYGYTF. The CDR3, as DNA: TGTGCCAGCAGCTTGGGGGACTCCGTTAATTATGGCTACACCTTC.

V usage is TRBV9 and J usage is TRBJ2-2; the D gene is possibly TRBD1 (5 bases). Germline V lookup: CDR1 SGDLS, CDR2 YYNGEE. V lost 3 bases and J 7 bases, leaving 22 bases between the germline ends. This CDR3 comprises 17 residues. This CDR3 is CASSDGRSDTGGGELFF. Here the CDR3 DNA reads TGTGCCAGCAGCGATGGTCGATCGGACACTGGCGGCGGGGAGCTGTTTTTT.

The chain uses TRBV23-1 and TRBJ2-5; 10 nucleotides line up with TRBD1. TRBV23-1 is annotated as an ORF whose role is uncertain. CDR3 length: 16 amino acids. V shed 9 bases and J 1 base; nucleotides not matched to a gene: 11. The CDR3, as DNA: TGCGCCAGTCAATTCCGACAGGGGGCCCCCCAAGAGACCCAGTACTTC. Translating it yields CASQFRQGAPQETQYF.

The rearrangement uses TRBV5-1 and TRBJ2-5; 7 positions match TRBD1. With 0 bases clipped from V and 5 bases from J, the junction kept 10 bases outside the gene matches. The CDR3 spans 16 residues. Germline V gene sequence: CDR1 SGHRS, CDR2 YFSETQ. This chain's CDR3 is CASSLEGRGGRETQYF. The CDR3 nucleotides are TGCGCCAGCAGCTTGGAGGGGCGAGGGGGCAGGGAGACCCAGTACTTC. The full variable domain, with the rest looked up from reference TRBV5-1 and TRBJ2-5, is KAGVTQTPRYLIKTRGQQVTLSCSPISGHRSVSWYQQTPGQGLQFLFEYFSETQRNKGNFPGRFSGRQFSNSRSEMNVSTLELGDSALYLCASSLEGRGGRETQYFGPGTRLLVL.

The gene calls are TRBV5-6 and TRBJ2-6, with 9 bases matching TRBD2. The germline V gene encodes CDR1 SGHDT and CDR2 YYEEEE. CDR3 length: 18 amino acids. J gave up 0 bases and V 4 bases, and 8 bases lay outside the gene matches. CDR3 nucleotide sequence: TGTGCCAGCAGCGGGCCGGGACTAGCCCGCTCTGGGGCCAACGTCCTGACTTTC. It specifies CASSGPGLARSGANVLTF.

The count of this clone is one. V gene TRBV11-2 combines with J gene TRBJ1-4; maybe TRBD1 (5 bases). The ends were cut back, 1 base at V and 7 bases at J, with 13 bases in the middle. Germline V CDR1 and CDR2: SGHAT, FQNNGV. The CDR3 sequence is 15 residues long. The CDR3, as DNA: TGTGCCAGCAGCTTAGGAAACTCGGGGGGTGAAAAACTGTTTTTT. Translation gives CASSLGNSGGEKLFF.